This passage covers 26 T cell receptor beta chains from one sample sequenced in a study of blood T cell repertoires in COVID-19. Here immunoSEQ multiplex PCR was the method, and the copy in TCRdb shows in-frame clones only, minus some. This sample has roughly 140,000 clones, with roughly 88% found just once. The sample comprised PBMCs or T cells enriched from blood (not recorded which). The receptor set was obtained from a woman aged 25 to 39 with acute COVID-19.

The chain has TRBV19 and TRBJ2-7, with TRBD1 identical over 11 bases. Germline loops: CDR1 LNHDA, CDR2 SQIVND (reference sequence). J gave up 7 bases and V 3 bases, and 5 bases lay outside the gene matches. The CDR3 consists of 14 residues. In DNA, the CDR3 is TGTGCCAGTAGTATGGCGGGACAGGGGGAAGAGCAGTACTTC. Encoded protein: CASSMAGQGEEQYF.

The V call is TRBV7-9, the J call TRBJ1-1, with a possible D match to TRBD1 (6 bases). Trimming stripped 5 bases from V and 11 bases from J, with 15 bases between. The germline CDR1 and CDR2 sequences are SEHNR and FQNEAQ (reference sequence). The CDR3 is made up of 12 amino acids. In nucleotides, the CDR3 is TGTGCCAGCAGCGAGATGACAGGCTTGGCTTTCTTT. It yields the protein CASSEMTGLAFF. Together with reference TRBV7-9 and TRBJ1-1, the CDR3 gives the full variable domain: DTGVSQNPRHKITKRGQNVTFRCDPISEHNRLYWYRQTLGQGPEFLTYFQNEAQLEKSRLLSDRFSAERPKGSFSTLEIQRTEQGDSAMYLCASSEMTGLAFFGQGTRLTVV.

CDR3: CASSQEGGGIQPQHF. In DNA form, the CDR3 reads TGTGCCAGCAGCCAAGAAGGGGGAGGGATTCAGCCCCAGCATTTT. The genes are TRBV4-2 and TRBJ1-5; perhaps TRBD1 as D (6 bases). Germline-derived CDR1 and CDR2 are LGHNA and YNFKEQ. V shed 0 bases and J shed 6 bases, with 12 bases lying between them. This CDR3 contains 15 residues.

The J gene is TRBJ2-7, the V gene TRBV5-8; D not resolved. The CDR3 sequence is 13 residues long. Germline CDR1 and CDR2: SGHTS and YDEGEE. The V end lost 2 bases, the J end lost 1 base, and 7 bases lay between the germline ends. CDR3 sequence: CASSLTDSYEQYF. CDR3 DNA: TGTGCCAGCAGCTTAACAGATTCCTACGAGCAGTACTTC.

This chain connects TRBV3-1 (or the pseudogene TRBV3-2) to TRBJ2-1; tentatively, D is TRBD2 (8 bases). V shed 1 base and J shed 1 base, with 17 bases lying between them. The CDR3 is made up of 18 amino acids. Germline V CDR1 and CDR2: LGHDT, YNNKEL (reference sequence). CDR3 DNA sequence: TGTGCCAGCAGCCAAGCCTTAGCGGGACAGAAATCCTACAATGAGCAGTTCTTC. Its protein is CASSQALAGQKSYNEQFF.

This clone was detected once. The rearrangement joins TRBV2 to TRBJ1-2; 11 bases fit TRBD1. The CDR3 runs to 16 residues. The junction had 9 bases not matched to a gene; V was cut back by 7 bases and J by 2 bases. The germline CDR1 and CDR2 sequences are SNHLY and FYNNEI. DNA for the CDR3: TGTGCCAGCATTCCGGACAGGGGGCATGTGAACTATGGCTACACCTTC. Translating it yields CASIPDRGHVNYGYTF.

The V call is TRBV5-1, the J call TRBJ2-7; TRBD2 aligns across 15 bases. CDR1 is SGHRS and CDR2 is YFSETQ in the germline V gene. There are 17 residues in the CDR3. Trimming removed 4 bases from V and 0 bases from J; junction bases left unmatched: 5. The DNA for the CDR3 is TGCGCCAGCAGCGTTGGGACTAGCGGGGGGAGCTCCTACGAGCAGTACTTC. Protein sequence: CASSVGTSGGSSYEQYF.

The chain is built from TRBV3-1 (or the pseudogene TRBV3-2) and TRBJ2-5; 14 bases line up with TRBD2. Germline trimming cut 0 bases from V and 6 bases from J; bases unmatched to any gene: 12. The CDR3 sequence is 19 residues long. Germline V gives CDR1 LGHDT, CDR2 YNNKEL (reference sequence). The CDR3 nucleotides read TGTGCCAGCAGCCAAGATACTAAACTCGGGACTAGCGGGGGAAAGACCCAGTACTTC. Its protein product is CASSQDTKLGTSGGKTQYF.

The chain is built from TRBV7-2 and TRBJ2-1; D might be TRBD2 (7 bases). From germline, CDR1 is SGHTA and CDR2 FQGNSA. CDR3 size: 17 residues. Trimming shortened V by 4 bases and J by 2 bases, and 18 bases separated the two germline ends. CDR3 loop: CASSSRAGHETYNEQFF. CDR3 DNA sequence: TGTGCCAGCAGCTCTAGAGCGGGACACGAGACCTACAATGAGCAGTTCTTC.

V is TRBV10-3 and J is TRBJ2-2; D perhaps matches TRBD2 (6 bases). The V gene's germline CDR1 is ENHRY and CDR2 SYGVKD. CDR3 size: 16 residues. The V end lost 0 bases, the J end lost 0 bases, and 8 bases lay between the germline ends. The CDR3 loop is CAISESGGANTGELFF. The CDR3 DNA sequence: TGTGCCATCAGTGAGTCTGGCGGGGCGAACACCGGGGAGCTGTTTTTT.

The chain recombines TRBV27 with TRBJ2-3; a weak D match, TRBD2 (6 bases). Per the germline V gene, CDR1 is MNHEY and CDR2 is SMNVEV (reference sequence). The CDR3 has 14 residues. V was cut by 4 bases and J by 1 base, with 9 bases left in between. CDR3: CASSSREGTDTQYF. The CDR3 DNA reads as TGTGCCAGCAGTTCCAGGGAGGGCACAGATACGCAGTATTTT.

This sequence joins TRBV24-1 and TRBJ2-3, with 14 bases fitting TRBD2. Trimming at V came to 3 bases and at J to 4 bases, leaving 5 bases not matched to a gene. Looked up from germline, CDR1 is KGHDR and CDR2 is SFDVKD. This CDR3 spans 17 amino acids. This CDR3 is CATSDPGLAGEADTQYF. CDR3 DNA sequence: TGTGCCACCAGTGATCCGGGACTAGCGGGAGAGGCAGATACGCAGTATTTT.

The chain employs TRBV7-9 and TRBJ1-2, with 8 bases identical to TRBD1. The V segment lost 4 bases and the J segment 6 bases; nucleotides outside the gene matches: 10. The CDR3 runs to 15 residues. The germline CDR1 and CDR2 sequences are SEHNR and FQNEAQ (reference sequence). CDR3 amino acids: CASSSGGGTRHGYTF. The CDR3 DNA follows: TGTGCCAGCAGCTCAGGGGGCGGGACAAGACATGGCTACACCTTC.

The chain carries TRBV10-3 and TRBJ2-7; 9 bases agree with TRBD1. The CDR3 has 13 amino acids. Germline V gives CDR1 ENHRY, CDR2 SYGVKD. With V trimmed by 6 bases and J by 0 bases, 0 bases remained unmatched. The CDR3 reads CAIRGQGSYEQYF. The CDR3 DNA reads TGTGCCATCAGGGGACAGGGCTCCTACGAGCAGTACTTC.

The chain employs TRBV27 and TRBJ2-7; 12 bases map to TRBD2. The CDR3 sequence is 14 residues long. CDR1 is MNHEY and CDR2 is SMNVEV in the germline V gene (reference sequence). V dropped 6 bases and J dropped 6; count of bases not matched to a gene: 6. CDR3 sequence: CASRLAGGPSEQYF. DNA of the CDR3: TGTGCCAGCAGGCTAGCGGGAGGGCCCAGCGAGCAGTACTTC.

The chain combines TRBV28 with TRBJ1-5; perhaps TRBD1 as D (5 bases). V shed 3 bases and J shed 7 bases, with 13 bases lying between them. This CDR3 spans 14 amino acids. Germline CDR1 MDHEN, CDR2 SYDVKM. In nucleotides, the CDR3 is TGTGCCAGCAGTTTCCCGGCCAGGGCACAGCCCCAGCATTTT. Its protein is CASSFPARAQPQHF. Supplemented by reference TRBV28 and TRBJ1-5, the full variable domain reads DVKVTQSSRYLVKRTGEKVFLECVQDMDHENMFWYRQDPGLGLRLIYFSYDVKMKEKGDIPEGYSVSREKKERFSLILESASTNQTSMYLCASSFPARAQPQHFGDGTRLSIL.

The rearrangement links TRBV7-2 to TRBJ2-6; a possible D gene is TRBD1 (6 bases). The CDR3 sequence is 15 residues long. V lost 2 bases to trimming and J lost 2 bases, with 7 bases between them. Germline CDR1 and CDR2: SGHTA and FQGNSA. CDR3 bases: TGTGCCAGCAGCTTAAACAGGGCTGGGGCCAACGTCCTGACTTTC. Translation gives CASSLNRAGANVLTF.

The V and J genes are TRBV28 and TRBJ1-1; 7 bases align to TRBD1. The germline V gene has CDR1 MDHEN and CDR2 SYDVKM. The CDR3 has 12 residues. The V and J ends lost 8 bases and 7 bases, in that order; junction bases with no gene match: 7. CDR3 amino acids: CASLGGVGEAFF. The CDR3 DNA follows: TGTGCCAGCTTAGGGGGCGTGGGTGAAGCTTTCTTT.

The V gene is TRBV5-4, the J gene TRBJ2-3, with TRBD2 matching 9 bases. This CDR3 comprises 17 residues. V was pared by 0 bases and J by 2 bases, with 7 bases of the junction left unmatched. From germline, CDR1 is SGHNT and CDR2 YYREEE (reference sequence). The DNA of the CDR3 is TGTGCCAGCAGCTTGGGGGGTCTAGCGGGACCCACAGATACGCAGTATTTT. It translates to CASSLGGLAGPTDTQYF.

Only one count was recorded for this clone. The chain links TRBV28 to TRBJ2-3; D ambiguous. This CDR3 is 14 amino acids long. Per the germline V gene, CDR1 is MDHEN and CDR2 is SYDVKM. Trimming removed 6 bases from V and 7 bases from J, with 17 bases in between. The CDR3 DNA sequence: TGTGCCAGCAGCCCGCCAACTCACGCCAATACGCAGTATTTT. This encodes CASSPPTHANTQYF.

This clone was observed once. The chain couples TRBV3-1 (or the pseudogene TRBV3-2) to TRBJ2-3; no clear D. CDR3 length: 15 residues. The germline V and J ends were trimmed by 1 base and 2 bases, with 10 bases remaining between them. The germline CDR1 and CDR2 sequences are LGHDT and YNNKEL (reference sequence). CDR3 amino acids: CASSQVPRPTDTQYF. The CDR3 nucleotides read TGTGCCAGCAGCCAAGTTCCTAGACCCACAGATACGCAGTATTTT.

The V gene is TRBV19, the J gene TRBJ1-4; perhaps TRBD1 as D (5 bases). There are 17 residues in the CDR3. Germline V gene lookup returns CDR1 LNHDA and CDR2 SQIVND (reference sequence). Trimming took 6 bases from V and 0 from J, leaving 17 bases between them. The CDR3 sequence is CASSDRGGAATNEKLFF. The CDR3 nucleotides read TGTGCCAGTAGCGACAGAGGAGGGGCCGCAACTAATGAAAAACTGTTTTTT.

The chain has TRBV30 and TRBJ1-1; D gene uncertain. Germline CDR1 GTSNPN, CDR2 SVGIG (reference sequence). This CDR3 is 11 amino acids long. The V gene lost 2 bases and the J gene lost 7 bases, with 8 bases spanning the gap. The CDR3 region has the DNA TGTGCCTGGAGTCTCGGACTTGAAGCTTTCTTT. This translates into CAWSLGLEAFF.

CDR3 nucleotide sequence: TGTGCCAGACGGGACAGGGACGGTCATCAGCCCCAGCATTTT. Translating gives CARRDRDGHQPQHF. The chain is built from TRBV5-3 and TRBJ1-5; TRBD1 aligns across 9 bases. TRBV5-3 counts as an open reading frame of uncertain function. Losses at the gene ends were 7 bases for V and 5 bases for J; bases not matched to a gene: 7. CDR3 length: 14 amino acids.

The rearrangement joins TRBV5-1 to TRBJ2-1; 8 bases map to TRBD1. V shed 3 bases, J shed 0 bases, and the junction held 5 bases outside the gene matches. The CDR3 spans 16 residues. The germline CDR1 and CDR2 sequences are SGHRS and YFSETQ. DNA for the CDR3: TGCGCCAGCAGCTCCGGACAGGGAAGCTCCTACAATGAGCAGTTCTTC. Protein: CASSSGQGSSYNEQFF.

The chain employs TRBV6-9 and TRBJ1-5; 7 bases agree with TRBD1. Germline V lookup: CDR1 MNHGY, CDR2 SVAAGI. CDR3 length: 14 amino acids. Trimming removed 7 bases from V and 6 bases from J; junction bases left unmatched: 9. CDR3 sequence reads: CASTQRGLGQPQHF. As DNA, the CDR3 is TGTGCCAGCACCCAAAGGGGGCTTGGTCAGCCCCAGCATTTT.